The sequence of this T cell receptor (beta chain) was determined in a study of radiotherapy plus CTLA-4 blockade in lung cancer. CDR1 and CDR2 (germline): SQVTM, ANQGSEA. Losses at the gene ends were 5 bases for V and 8 bases for J; bases not matched to a gene: 9. The CDR3 loop spans 14 amino acids. Overall study findings and caveats: Tumor-origin TCR clones grew in blood after radiotherapy plus ipilimumab.

Concerning this clone: Its specificity is not known.

Generated by immunoSEQ multiplex PCR, the TCRdb table keeps only in-frame clones and is missing some. Here the sample spans about 39,000 clones, more than 75% being singletons. The chain is built from TRBV29-1 and TRBJ1-2; 12 bases are shared with TRBD1. Here the sequenced sample was peripheral blood, taken from a patient treated with radiotherapy plus ipilimumab. The TCR sequence derives from a human donor with non-small cell lung cancer that progressed on radiotherapy plus ipilimumab. The CDR3 DNA reads as TGCAGCGTTCGAAAAGGGACAGGGGGCTTAGGCTACACCTTC. Amino acid sequence: CSVRKGTGGLGYTF.